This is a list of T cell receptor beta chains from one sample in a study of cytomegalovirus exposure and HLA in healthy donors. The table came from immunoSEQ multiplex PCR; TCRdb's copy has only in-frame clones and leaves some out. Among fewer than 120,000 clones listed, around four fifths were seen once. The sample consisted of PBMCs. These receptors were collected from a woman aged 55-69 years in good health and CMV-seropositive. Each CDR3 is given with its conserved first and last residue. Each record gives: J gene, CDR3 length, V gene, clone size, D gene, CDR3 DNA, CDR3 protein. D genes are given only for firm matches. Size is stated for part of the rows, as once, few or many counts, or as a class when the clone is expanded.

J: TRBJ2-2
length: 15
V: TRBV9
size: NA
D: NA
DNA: TGTGCCAGCAGCCCTACCGGGGGTAACACCGGGGAGCTGTTTTTT
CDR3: CASSPTGGNTGELFF

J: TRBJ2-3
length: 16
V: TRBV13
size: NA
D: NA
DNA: TGTGCCAGCAGCCTGAGGGTAACTAGAGTACCAAATACGCAGTATTTT
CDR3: CASSLRVTRVPNTQYF

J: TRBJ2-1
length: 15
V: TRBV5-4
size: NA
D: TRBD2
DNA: TGTGCCAGCAGCGCCAGCGGGAGCTCCTACAATGAGCAGTTCTTC
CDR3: CASSASGSSYNEQFF

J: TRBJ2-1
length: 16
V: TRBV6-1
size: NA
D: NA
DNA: TGTGCCAGCAGTGAATCGCCGGGACACGGATACAATGAGCAGTTCTTC
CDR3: CASSESPGHGYNEQFF

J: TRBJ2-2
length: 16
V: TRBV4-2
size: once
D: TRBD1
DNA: TGTGCCAGCAGCCCTGGGACAGGCGGCCACACCGGGGAGCTGTTTTTT
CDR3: CASSPGTGGHTGELFF

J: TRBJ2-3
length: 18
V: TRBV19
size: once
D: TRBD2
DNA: TGTGCCAGTAGTATCCTTCCGTTGCGGGAGTTGTCTGCAGATACGCAGTATTTT
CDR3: CASSILPLRELSADTQYF

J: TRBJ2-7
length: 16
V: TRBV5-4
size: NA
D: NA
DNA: TGTGCCAGCAGCCCGGTAGAGGGCCAAAGCTCCTACGAGCAGTACTTC
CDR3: CASSPVEGQSSYEQYF

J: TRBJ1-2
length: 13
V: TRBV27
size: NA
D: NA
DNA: TGTGCCAGCAGTTTCTCAGGGAACTATGGCTACACCTTC
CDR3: CASSFSGNYGYTF

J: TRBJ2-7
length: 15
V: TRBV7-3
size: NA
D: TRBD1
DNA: TGTGCCAGCAGCCCCGGGGGACAGGGACTCGACGAGCAGTACTTC
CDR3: CASSPGGQGLDEQYF

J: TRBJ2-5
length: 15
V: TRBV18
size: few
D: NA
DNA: TGTGCCAGCTCAAGGGTTCAGGGCCCACAAGAGACCCAGTACTTC
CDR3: CASSRVQGPQETQYF

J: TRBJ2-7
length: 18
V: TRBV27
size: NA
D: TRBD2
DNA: TGTGCCAGCACTCTGAATAGCGGGAGGGGGTTAATCCCCTACGAGCAGTACTTC
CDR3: CASTLNSGRGLIPYEQYF

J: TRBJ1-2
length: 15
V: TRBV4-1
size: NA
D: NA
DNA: TGCGCCAGCAGCCAAAGCGTGGGGGAGGGATATGGCTACACCTTC
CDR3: CASSQSVGEGYGYTF

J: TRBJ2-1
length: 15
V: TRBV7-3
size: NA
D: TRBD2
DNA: TGTGCCAGCAGCCTACTAGCGAGCTCCTACAATGAGCAGTTCTTC
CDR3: CASSLLASSYNEQFF

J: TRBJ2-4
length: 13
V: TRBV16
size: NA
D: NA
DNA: TGTGCCAGCAGCCAATCGGTAGAAAACATTCAGTACTTC
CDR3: CASSQSVENIQYF

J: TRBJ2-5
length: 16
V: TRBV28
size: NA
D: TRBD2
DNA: TGTGCCAGCAGTTTAGGGAGGGAGAGGTCAAGAGAGACCCAGTACTTC
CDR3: CASSLGRERSRETQYF

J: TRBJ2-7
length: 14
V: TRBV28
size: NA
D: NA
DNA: TGTGCCAGCACCACCAACCCGGGGGACTACGAGCAGTACTTC
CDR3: CASTTNPGDYEQYF

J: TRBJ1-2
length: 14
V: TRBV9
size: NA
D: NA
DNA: TGTGCCAGCAGCGTACGTGGGCAGGCGGGTGGCTACACCTTC
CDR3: CASSVRGQAGGYTF

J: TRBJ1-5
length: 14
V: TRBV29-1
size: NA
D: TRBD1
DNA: TGCAGCGCCCGGACAGGGGGCGACAATCAGCCCCAGCATTTT
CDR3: CSARTGGDNQPQHF

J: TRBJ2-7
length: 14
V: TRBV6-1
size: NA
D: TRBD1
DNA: TGTGCCAGCAGTGAACCGGGACAGAGCTACGAGCAGTACTTC
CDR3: CASSEPGQSYEQYF

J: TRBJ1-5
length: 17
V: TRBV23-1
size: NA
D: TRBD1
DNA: TGCGCCAGCGGACTCAAAATGGACAGGGGGAACAATCAGCCCCAGCATTTT
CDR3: CASGLKMDRGNNQPQHF

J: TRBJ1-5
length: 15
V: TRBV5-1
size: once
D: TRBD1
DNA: TGCGCCAGCATTCAGGGGGCCACGATCTACCAGCCCCAGCATTTT
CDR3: CASIQGATIYQPQHF

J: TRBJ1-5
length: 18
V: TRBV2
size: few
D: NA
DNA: TGTGCCAGCAGGGGGGCGACAGGCAGTAGGACTAGCAATCAGCCCCAGCATTTT
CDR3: CASRGATGSRTSNQPQHF

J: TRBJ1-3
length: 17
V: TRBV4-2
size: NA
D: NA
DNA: TGTGCCAGCAGCCAAGCTGAGTCGGGTTTCTCTGGAAACACCATATATTTT
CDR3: CASSQAESGFSGNTIYF

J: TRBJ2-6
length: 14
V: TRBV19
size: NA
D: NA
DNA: TGTGCCAGTAAAAAACAGTCTGGGGCCAACGTCCTGACTTTC
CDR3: CASKKQSGANVLTF

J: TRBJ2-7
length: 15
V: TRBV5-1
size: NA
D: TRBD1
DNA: TGCGCCAGCAGTTCCCCCGGGACAGTGGTCTACGAGCAGTACTTC
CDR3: CASSSPGTVVYEQYF

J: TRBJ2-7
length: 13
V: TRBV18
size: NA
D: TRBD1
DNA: TGTGCCAGCTCACTCTCGGACAGGGACGAGCAGTACTTC
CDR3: CASSLSDRDEQYF

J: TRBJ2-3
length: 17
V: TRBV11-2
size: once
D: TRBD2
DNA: TGTGCCAGCAGCTTGCCTCTAGCGGGAGCCTCCACAGATACGCAGTATTTT
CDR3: CASSLPLAGASTDTQYF

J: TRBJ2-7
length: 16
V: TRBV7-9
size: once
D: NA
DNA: TGTGCCAGCAGCTCCCTTCGCGGGATTTTAGCCTACGAGCAGTACTTC
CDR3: CASSSLRGILAYEQYF

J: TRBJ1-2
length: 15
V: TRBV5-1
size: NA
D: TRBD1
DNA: TGCGCCAGCAGCCAGGGGACAGACCTGAGCTATGGCTACACCTTC
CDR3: CASSQGTDLSYGYTF

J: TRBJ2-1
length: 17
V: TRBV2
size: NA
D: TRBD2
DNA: TGTGCCAGCAGTGAACCGGGACTAGGTAACTCCTACAATGAGCAGTTCTTC
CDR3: CASSEPGLGNSYNEQFF

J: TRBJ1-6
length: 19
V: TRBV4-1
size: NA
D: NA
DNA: TGCGCCAGCAGCCAAGATTGGGTCAGGGGAAGGGATTATAATTCACCCCTCCACTTT
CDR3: CASSQDWVRGRDYNSPLHF

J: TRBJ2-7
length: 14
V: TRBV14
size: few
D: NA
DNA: TGTGCCAGCAGCCAAGTTCTGGGGCCCTACGAGCAGTACTTC
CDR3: CASSQVLGPYEQYF

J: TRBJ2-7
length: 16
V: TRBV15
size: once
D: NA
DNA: TGTGCCACCAGCGAGATAGGGGGAGGGACGACTTACGAGCAGTACTTC
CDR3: CATSEIGGGTTYEQYF

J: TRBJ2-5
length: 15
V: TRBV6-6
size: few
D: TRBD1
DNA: TGTGCCAGCAGATCTAATCTCGGACAGGAGAGGACCCAGTACTTC
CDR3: CASRSNLGQERTQYF

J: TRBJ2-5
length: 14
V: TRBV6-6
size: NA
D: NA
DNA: TGTGCCAGCAGTTTGTGGCGGAACCTTGAGACCCAGTACTTC
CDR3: CASSLWRNLETQYF

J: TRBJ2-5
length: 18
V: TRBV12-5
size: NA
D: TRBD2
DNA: TGTGCTAGTGCCCTAGTGACCCTGCTAGCGGGTGACAGAGAGACCCAGTACTTC
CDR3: CASALVTLLAGDRETQYF